This T cell receptor (beta chain) derives from a study of cytomegalovirus exposure and HLA in healthy donors. Amplification used 60 Vbeta primers and 13 Jbeta primers. The data were produced by immunoSEQ multiplex PCR, yet TCRdb's version contains in-frame clones alone and is incomplete. The repertoire table contains roughly 220,000 clones. The CDR3 runs to 13 residues. The V end lost 3 bases, the J end lost 6 bases, and 14 bases lay between the germline ends. Germline CDR1 is GTSNPN and CDR2 is SVGIG (reference sequence). The specimen sequenced was PBMCs. The clonotype was recovered from a girl aged 2 to 9 in good health and CMV-seropositive. The rearrangement joins TRBV30 to TRBJ2-5; D might be TRBD2 (5 bases). This chain's CDR3 is CAWRAGRSQTQYF. The CDR3 nucleotides read TGTGCCTGGAGGGCGGGCCGGTCCCAGACCCAGTACTTC.